This T cell receptor beta chain was sequenced in a study of cytomegalovirus exposure and HLA in healthy donors. Comments on this clone: The antigen is unknown.

Study results and caveats: Fewer N-insertions than the roughly 700-donor mean were reportedly shown by an Asian-associated ancestry cluster in a later analysis. Many donors carried some public TCRs, although rarity characterized most TCR sequences.

The CDR3 extends over 13 amino acids. V was shortened by 1 base and J by 3 bases, with 6 bases between the two germline ends. In germline, CDR1 is LGHNA, CDR2 YSLEER. PCR employed 60 Vbeta and 13 Jbeta primers. Method: immunoSEQ multiplex PCR; TCRdb's copy keeps in-frame clones and lacks some. This listing includes roughly 88,000 clones. The receptor was isolated from a man aged 45 to 65 in good health and CMV-seropositive. The sequenced sample consisted of PBMCs. V is TRBV4-3 and J is TRBJ1-2, with D hard to call. CDR3 sequence reads: CASSQGRDYGYTF. In DNA form, the CDR3 reads TGCGCCAGCAGCCAAGGGAGAGACTATGGCTACACCTTC.